This T cell receptor beta chain derives from a study of T-cell reconstitution after alpha-beta-depleted transplantation in children. Preparation of the TCRbeta library used unique molecular identifiers. From the PCR reads, TCRdb called clonotypes with MiXCR, one entry per CDR3 protein. The sample records approximately 290,000 distinct CDR3 sequences, around a tenth being singletons. J gave up 0 bases and V 3 bases, and 5 bases lay outside the gene matches. Germline values: CDR1 KGHSH, CDR2 LQKENI. The CDR3 totals 16 residues. This clonotype was found a few times. The clonotype comes from a male patient aged 2-15 years who had a stem cell transplant for chronic granulomatous disease, so the T cells may come from the graft donor. The specimen was peripheral blood, collected 180 days after TCRalphabeta/CD19-depleted stem cell transplant. The chain is built from TRBV18 and TRBJ1-3; 7 positions match TRBD1. The CDR3 bases are TGTGCCAGCTCACCTGGGACAGTCGGCTCTGGAAACACCATATATTTT. Encoded protein: CASSPGTVGSGNTIYF.